One and the same sample provided the 2 T cell receptor beta chains below, sequenced in a study of cytomegalovirus exposure and HLA in healthy donors. This table comes from immunoSEQ multiplex PCR, and its TCRdb copy is limited to in-frame clones, with some not included. The sample lists 200,000 to 300,000 clones; 90% were seen once. The sample consisted of PBMCs. The receptors were sampled from a woman aged 25-40 years in good health and CMV-seronegative.

V usage is TRBV19 and J usage is TRBJ2-7; D remains unclear. The CDR3 totals 14 residues. Trimming pared 5 bases from V and 3 bases from J, leaving 14 bases between. Germline V gene data show CDR1 as LNHDA and CDR2 as SQIVND (reference sequence). Here the CDR3 DNA reads TGTGCCAGTAGTCCCGGCCCGGAAGGCTACGAGCAGTACTTC. The encoded protein is CASSPGPEGYEQYF.

The chain is built from TRBV6-5 and TRBJ2-7, with D perhaps TRBD2 (7 bases). V gave up 5 bases and J gave up 5 bases, with 16 bases separating them. CDR1 and CDR2 (germline): MNHEY, SVGAGI. The CDR3 is 14 residues long. CDR3 in DNA: TGTGCCAGCAGTAGGACAGCGGGGCTGAACGAGCAGTACTTC. This gives the protein CASSRTAGLNEQYF.